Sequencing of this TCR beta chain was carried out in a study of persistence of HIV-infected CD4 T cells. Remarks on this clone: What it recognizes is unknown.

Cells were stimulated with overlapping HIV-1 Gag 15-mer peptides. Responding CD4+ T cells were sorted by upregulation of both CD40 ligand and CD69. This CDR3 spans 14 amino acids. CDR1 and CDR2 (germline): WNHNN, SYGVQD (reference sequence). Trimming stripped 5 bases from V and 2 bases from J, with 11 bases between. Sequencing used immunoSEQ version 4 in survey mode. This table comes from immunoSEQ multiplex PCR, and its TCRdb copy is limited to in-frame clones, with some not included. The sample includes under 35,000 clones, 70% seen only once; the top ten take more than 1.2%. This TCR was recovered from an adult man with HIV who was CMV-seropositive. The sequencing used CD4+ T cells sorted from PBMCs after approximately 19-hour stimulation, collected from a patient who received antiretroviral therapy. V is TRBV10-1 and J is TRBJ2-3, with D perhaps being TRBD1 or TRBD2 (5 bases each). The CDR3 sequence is CASSRDRYTDTQYF. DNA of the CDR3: TGCGCCAGCAGTAGGGACCGATACACAGATACGCAGTATTTT.